This T cell receptor beta chain was sequenced during a study of T cell repertoires in cytomegalovirus infection. On the study more broadly: Alongside well-studied HLA-B-restricted CMV epitopes, recently identified HLA-C-restricted CMV epitopes were also used. CMV infection and matching HLA type were both indicated by public TCR beta signatures.

Study-level results: The cumulative frequency of public TCR beta families distinguished individuals who carried CMV together with the relevant HLA. Clonotype analysis showed dominance of the ex vivo response by HLA-C-restricted CMV-specific TCR beta clonotypes.

This clonotype was observed a few times. Its specificity is not known. The CDR3 loop spans 18 amino acids. Germline loops: CDR1 SGHTA, CDR2 FQGNSA. With 6 bases clipped from V and 0 bases from J, the junction kept 13 bases outside the gene matches. MiXCR was run by TCRdb on the reads, yielding one entry per CDR3 protein. The sample gives about 570,000 distinct CDR3 sequences, just under 40% of which show up once; roughly 50% is in the top ten. The J gene is TRBJ2-3, the V gene TRBV7-2, with 9 bases aligning to TRBD2. The TCR comes from a human donor in good health (CMV status not recorded). Some clones in this sample may be carry-over from other donors' samples. Sequences were derived from cultured PBMCs, sampled from culture after CMV antigen stimulation. DNA of the CDR3: TGTGCCAGCAGTTTCGGAGGACTAGCGTCCCCTAGCACAGATACGCAGTATTTT. It yields the protein CASSFGGLASPSTDTQYF.